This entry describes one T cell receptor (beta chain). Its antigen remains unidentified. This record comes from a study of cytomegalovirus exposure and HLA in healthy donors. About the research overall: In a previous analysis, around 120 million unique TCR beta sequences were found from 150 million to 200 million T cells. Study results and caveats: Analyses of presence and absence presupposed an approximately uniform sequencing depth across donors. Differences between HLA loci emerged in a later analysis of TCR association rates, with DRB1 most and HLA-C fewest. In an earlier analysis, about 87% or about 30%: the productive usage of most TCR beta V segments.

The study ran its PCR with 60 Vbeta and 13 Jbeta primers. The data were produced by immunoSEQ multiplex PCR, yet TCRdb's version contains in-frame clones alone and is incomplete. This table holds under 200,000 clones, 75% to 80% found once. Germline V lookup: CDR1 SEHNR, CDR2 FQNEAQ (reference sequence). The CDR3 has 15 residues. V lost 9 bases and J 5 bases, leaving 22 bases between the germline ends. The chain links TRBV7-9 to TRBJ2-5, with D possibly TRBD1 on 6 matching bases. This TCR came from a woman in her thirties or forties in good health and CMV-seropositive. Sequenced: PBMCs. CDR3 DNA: TGTGCCAGTGTATCGACAGGAACCACGGGGGAGACCCAGTACTTC. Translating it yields CASVSTGTTGETQYF.